Listed here are 27 T cell receptor beta chains from one sample, sequenced in a study of CDR3 diversity in severe acne. From the PCR reads, TCRdb called clonotypes with MiXCR, one entry per CDR3 protein. The profile shows tens of thousands of distinct CDR3 sequences, over 40% of them singletons. The sequenced sample was blood. The origin of the receptors is a male donor in good health, without acne.

This clonotype has just a few counts. CDR3: CATSDVDRGGYTF. DNA of the CDR3: TGTGCCACCAGTGATGTTGACAGGGGTGGCTACACCTTC. This chain uses TRBV24-1 with TRBJ1-2; 8 nucleotides line up with TRBD1. V lost 3 bases, J lost 7 bases, and 3 bases stayed unmatched. Germline assignment: CDR1 KGHDR and CDR2 SFDVKD. The length of the CDR3 is 13 residues.

This CDR3 is CASSHGQGPNSPLHF. CDR3 bases: TGTGCCAGCAGCCACGGACAGGGACCTAATTCACCCCTCCACTTT. This sequence joins TRBV3-1 and TRBJ1-6; the match to TRBD1 covers 8 bases. Germline CDR1 LGHDT, CDR2 YNNKEL (reference sequence). J gave up 6 bases and V 3 bases, and 4 bases lay outside the gene matches. The CDR3 covers 15 residues.

The V call is TRBV7-9, the J call TRBJ2-5; D is unclear. CDR3 length: 14 residues. V gave up 2 bases and J gave up 2 bases, with 9 bases separating them. Germline V lookup: CDR1 SEHNR, CDR2 FQNEAQ (reference sequence). The CDR3 nucleotides are TGTGCCAGCAGCTTAACCGACGGGCAAGAGACCCAGTACTTC. Translating it yields CASSLTDGQETQYF.

This chain joins TRBV7-9 and TRBJ1-2; no clear D gene. The CDR3 sequence is 14 residues long. Trimming took off 1 base at V and 2 bases at J, with 8 bases between the two ends. Germline CDR1 and CDR2: SEHNR and FQNEAQ (reference sequence). The CDR3 sequence is CASSLGSENYGYTF. CDR3 nucleotide sequence: TGTGCCAGCAGCTTAGGGTCGGAAAACTATGGCTACACCTTC.

In its sample, this clonotype was seen many times. J is TRBJ1-1 and V is TRBV11-2, with D unresolved. CDR3 length: 14 residues. Germline CDR1 SGHAT, CDR2 FQNNGV. V lost 1 base, J lost 1 base, and 7 bases lay in between. The CDR3 loop reads CASSLVPANTEAFF. CDR3 coding DNA: TGTGCCAGCAGCTTAGTTCCAGCGAACACTGAAGCTTTCTTT.

The V call is TRBV15, the J call TRBJ2-3; D is possibly TRBD1 or TRBD2 (6 bases each). V was shortened by 5 bases and J by 4 bases, with 16 bases between the two germline ends. CDR3 length: 15 amino acids. Germline V gives CDR1 LNHNV, CDR2 YYDKDF (reference sequence). The CDR3 region has the DNA TGTGCCACCAGCGGAGGGGGGATTCGGGCAGATACGCAGTATTTT. Translation gives CATSGGGIRADTQYF.

The V and J genes are TRBV4-1 and TRBJ1-5, with TRBD1 matching over 9 bases. V lost 3 bases to trimming and J lost 10 bases; unmatched junction nucleotides: 7. Germline V gives CDR1 MGHRA, CDR2 YSYEKL. There are 14 residues in the CDR3. CDR3 region: CASSHRDRASPQHF. In DNA, the CDR3 is TGCGCCAGCAGCCATCGGGACAGGGCTTCACCCCAGCATTTT.

This clonotype was seen many times. This may arise from a read error, as a much more abundant clone is one base away. The chain combines TRBV3-1 with TRBJ1-4; 10 nucleotides line up with TRBD1. The CDR3 has 15 residues. Germline values: CDR1 LGHDT, CDR2 YNNKEL (reference sequence). CDR3 residues: CASSQPGQGSEKLLF. The CDR3 region has the DNA TGTGCCAGCAGCCAGCCGGGACAGGGGAGTGAAAAACTGCTTTTT.

Concerning this clonotype: No DNA is shown, since the ends of the CDR3 on it are uncertain; the CDR3 is the one TCRdb lists. This sequence joins TRBV9 and TRBJ2-5. The CDR3 is made up of 22 amino acids, end residues included. The germline gives CDR1 SGDLS, CDR2 YYNGEE. CDR3 in amino acids: CASSVATHVNYGYTFGSGTQYF.

The chain uses TRBV5-1 and TRBJ2-7; the match to TRBD1 covers 8 bases. The trim removed 0 bases at V and 3 bases at J, leaving 8 bases unmatched. The length of the CDR3 is 16 residues. Germline-derived CDR1 and CDR2 are SGHRS and YFSETQ. As DNA, the CDR3 is TGCGCCAGCAGCTTGGCCCCAGACAGGGGCTACTACGAGCAGTACTTC. Amino acid sequence: CASSLAPDRGYYEQYF.

The rearrangement joins TRBV7-6 to TRBJ2-7; possibly TRBD2 for D (7 bases). The CDR3 consists of 18 residues. V lost 5 bases and J lost 0, with 23 bases in between. Germline V CDR1 and CDR2: SGHVS, FNYEAQ. The CDR3 sequence is CASSKGGTWADSSYEQYF. The CDR3 nucleotides read TGTGCCAGCAGCAAGGGGGGGACTTGGGCGGATAGCTCCTACGAGCAGTACTTC.

Only a few counts were recorded for this clonotype. The CDR3 bases are TGTGCCAGCAGCCCGCGGGTGGATGGTGAAAAACTGTTTTTT. Encoded protein: CASSPRVDGEKLFF. The chain carries TRBV7-2 and TRBJ1-4, with no clear D. The CDR3 totals 14 residues. Deletions cut 5 bases from V and 7 bases from J, with 14 bases between. CDR1 SGHTA and CDR2 FQGNSA come from the germline V gene.

The chain couples TRBV7-8 to TRBJ2-1, with a weak D call TRBD2 (6 bases). The CDR3 totals 15 residues. The V and J ends lost 1 base and 7 bases respectively, with 14 bases between them. Per the germline V gene, CDR1 is SGHVS and CDR2 is FQNEAQ. CDR3 sequence (DNA): TGTGCCAGCAGCTTAGAGGGACTGGACCGAAATGAGCAGTTCTTC. Protein: CASSLEGLDRNEQFF.

The genes are TRBV9 and TRBJ1-2, with D unresolved. Germline V gives CDR1 SGDLS, CDR2 YYNGEE. The CDR3 consists of 14 residues. The V end lost 3 bases, the J end lost 1 base, and 10 bases lay between the germline ends. The CDR3 DNA reads as TGTGCCAGCAGCGAGAGTTTGGGTAACTATGGCTACACCTTC. Translating it yields CASSESLGNYGYTF.

By sample fraction, this clonotype is medium-sized. The chain employs TRBV6-4 and TRBJ2-7; D is unclear. V was trimmed by 6 bases and J by 7 bases, leaving 13 bases between them. In germline, CDR1 is MRHNA, CDR2 SNTAGT. The CDR3 loop spans 12 amino acids. The CDR3 sequence is CASRGPVGEQYF. CDR3 in DNA: TGTGCCAGCAGGGGTCCCGTAGGAGAGCAGTACTTC.

Of note for this clonotype: Germline is not matched at one junction end, which may reflect a read error. This CDR3 reads CARQRGQGTQYF. In DNA, the CDR3 is TGCGCCAGACAGAGGGGACAGGGGACCCAGTACTTC. This chain uses TRBV6-6 with TRBJ2-5; 9 nucleotides align to TRBD1. The CDR3 spans 12 residues. CDR1 is MNHNY and CDR2 is SVGAGI in the germline V gene (reference sequence).

This clonotype was counted at least ten times. CDR3 sequence reads: CASSLRRRDTEAFF. Written as DNA, the CDR3 is TGTGCCAGCAGTTTAAGACGTCGCGACACTGAAGCTTTCTTT. V is TRBV12-3 or TRBV12-4 and J is TRBJ1-1; D remains ambiguous. The V and J ends lost 2 bases and 3 bases respectively, with 10 bases between them. The CDR3 has 14 amino acids.

CDR3 amino acids: CSAMPPSFSGGAWDEQFF. CDR3 nucleotides: TGCAGTGCTATGCCCCCCAGTTTTAGCGGGGGGGCCTGGGATGAGCAGTTCTTC. V and J are TRBV20-1 and TRBJ2-1; 11 bases match TRBD2. The germline V gene has CDR1 DFQATT and CDR2 SNEGSKA (reference sequence). The CDR3 is 18 residues long. The ends lost 4 bases at V and 8 bases at J; junction bases unmatched: 19.

The CDR3: CASRLLAGYYEQYF. CDR3 sequence (DNA): TGTGCCAGCAGATTACTAGCGGGGTACTACGAGCAGTACTTC. The chain employs TRBV6-5 and TRBJ2-7, with 10 bases identical to TRBD2. V lost 6 bases to trimming and J lost 3 bases; unmatched junction nucleotides: 5. Germline lookup yields CDR1 MNHEY and CDR2 SVGAGI. The CDR3 contains 14 residues.

This clonotype was found many times. The chain couples TRBV12-3 or TRBV12-4 to TRBJ2-7, with 7 bases aligning to TRBD1. The CDR3 length is 14 residues. J gave up 4 bases and V 5 bases, and 8 bases lay outside the gene matches. The DNA of the CDR3 is TGTGCCAGCAGTCGGGACAGCAAATTTTACGAGCAGTACTTC. Translation: CASSRDSKFYEQYF.

The chain recombines TRBV2 with TRBJ2-7; 7 nucleotides align to TRBD1. Germline V gives CDR1 SNHLY, CDR2 FYNNEI. Trimming took 7 bases from V and 6 from J; bases not matched to a gene: 15. This CDR3 is built from 15 residues. CDR3 amino acids: CASNRNRDSGSEQYF. The CDR3 DNA sequence: TGTGCCAGCAACAGAAACCGGGACAGTGGGAGCGAGCAGTACTTC.

In this sample, this clonotype turned up once. The junction shows a germline mismatch at one end, possibly a read error. The V and J genes are TRBV20-1 and TRBJ1-5; 7 positions agree with TRBD1. The CDR3 consists of 17 residues. CDR1 and CDR2 (germline): DFQATT, SNEGSKA (reference sequence). CDR3 loop: CSALRPQGGAGNQPKHF. Written as DNA, the CDR3 is TGCAGTGCCCTCAGGCCTCAGGGGGGTGCAGGCAATCAGCCCAAGCATTTT.

This clonotype was counted at least ten times. The rearrangement links TRBV5-1 to TRBJ2-3; TRBD2 aligns across 9 bases. Losses at the gene ends were 3 bases for V and 11 bases for J; bases not matched to a gene: 7. The CDR3 is 13 amino acids. Germline V gene sequence: CDR1 SGHRS, CDR2 YFSETQ. CDR3 nucleotides: TGCGCCAGCAGCTACGGGACTAGCAATGAGCAGTATTTT. Translated: CASSYGTSNEQYF.

V is TRBV5-1 and J is TRBJ1-2, with 7 nucleotides matching TRBD1. V lost 7 bases and J lost 0; bases outside the gene matches: 6. The germline V gene has CDR1 SGHRS and CDR2 YFSETQ. This CDR3 is built from 14 residues. The CDR3 DNA reads as TGCGCCAGCTGGAGGGGGACAGCTAACTATGGCTACACCTTC. This gives the protein CASWRGTANYGYTF.

This sequence joins TRBV7-2 and TRBJ2-7; TRBD2 aligns across 12 bases. The better agreement between TRBJ2-5 and the DNA end casts doubt on the J call. This CDR3 has 16 amino acids. Germline values: CDR1 SGHTA, CDR2 FQGNSA. CDR3 in DNA: TGTGCCAGCAGCCGACTAGCGGGAGTATTAAGAGAGACCCAGTACTTC. This encodes CASSRLAGVLRETQYF.

The rearrangement uses TRBV7-8 and TRBJ1-1; a weak D match, TRBD1 (6 bases). The CDR3 has 15 amino acids. Germline V gene lookup returns CDR1 SGHVS and CDR2 FQNEAQ. Trimming stripped 4 bases from V and 0 bases from J, with 12 bases between. Here the CDR3 reads CASSWSTGMNTEAFF. CDR3 DNA sequence: TGTGCCAGCAGCTGGTCGACAGGAATGAACACTGAAGCTTTCTTT.

At least ten counts were recorded for this clonotype. V is TRBV7-2 and J is TRBJ2-5, with D possibly TRBD2 on 5 matching bases. With 7 bases removed from V and 4 bases from J, the gap between germline ends came to 19 bases. Germline assignment: CDR1 SGHTA and CDR2 FQGNSA. This CDR3 is built from 15 residues. CDR3 bases: TGTGCCAGCACAGTCTACCGATACGGAGGAGAGACCCAGTACTTC. Encoded protein: CASTVYRYGGETQYF.